This T cell receptor beta chain is drawn from a study of shared clonotypes between healthy human individuals. Study-wide results and limits: Only blood was sampled; tissue repertoires likely differ.

Germline lookup yields CDR1 LNHNV and CDR2 YYDKDF (reference sequence). CDR3 length: 15 amino acids. V lost 0 bases and J 5 bases, leaving 14 bases between the germline ends. As concerns this clone: Its specificity is unknown.

The run depth of the assay was deep. Ten immunoSEQ deep assay plates held the unsorted PBMC DNA. Clones were sequenced by immunoSEQ multiplex PCR, and TCRdb holds only the in-frame ones, with some missing. The table records some 490,000 clones, around 80% of them present only once. The chain has TRBV15 and TRBJ2-7; D could derive from TRBD1 or TRBD2 (5 bases each). The sample taken for sequencing was PBMCs. The receptor's source is a woman between 40 and 50 years old in good health. Some clones in this sample may be carry-over from other donors' samples. The CDR3: CATSRDRDPRNEQYF. CDR3 coding DNA: TGTGCCACCAGCAGAGACCGGGACCCCCGCAACGAGCAGTACTTC.